Given below is one T cell receptor (beta chain) in context. Its antigen is still unknown. This CDR3 has 15 residues. Trimming took off 2 bases at V and 4 bases at J, with 16 bases between the two ends. CDR1 is SGHTS and CDR2 is YDEGEE in the germline V gene. The entry originates in a study of OX40 agonist ivuxolimab in advanced cancers. On the study more broadly: The patients received agonistic anti-OX40 (CD134) antibody ivuxolimab. Partial responses were achieved by three patients, of whom one had hepatocellular carcinoma and two had cutaneous melanoma. Broader study findings: CD4+ and CD8+ blood T cells expanded clonally by week 6 at 0.1 to 3.0 mg/kg.

Sequencing was performed with immunoSEQ multiplex PCR; in TCRdb, only in-frame clones are kept and a portion is missing. This sample has about 38,000 clones, with 89% found just once. The receptor was derived from an adult with an advanced solid tumor such as melanoma, head and neck, liver or kidney cancer. The rearrangement uses TRBV5-8 and TRBJ2-7, with D possibly being TRBD2 (5 bases). This material consisted of CD4+ or CD8+ T cells sorted from blood, taken in a trial of the OX40 agonist ivuxolimab. The CDR3 nucleotides are TGTGCCAGCAGCTTCCCGGGATACGGCGAATACGAGCAGTACTTC. This gives the protein CASSFPGYGEYEQYF.